This T cell receptor beta chain was recovered during a study of tumor-infiltrating lymphocytes in primary liver carcinoma. Study details: Men and women, 30 to 69 years of age, made up the patients. There were roughly 3.5 to 7.5 million productive TCRbeta reads per sample, a yield similar across tissue types. Whole-study findings and limits: Tumor tissue displayed a significantly greater top-250-clone fraction than blood (p = 0.039).

The template, about 540 ng total RNA, yielded TCR beta cDNA made with a constant-region primer. Researchers made the TCR beta libraries by running three nested multiplex PCR rounds with slightly modified ARM-PCR. The first two PCR rounds, around 10 cycles each, used TRBV1-TRBV30 forward primers and a C-beta reverse primer. A single record per CDR3 protein comes from TCRdb applying MiXCR to the multiplex PCR reads. This sample has about 300,000 distinct CDR3 sequences, with roughly 60% found just once. As for this clonotype: Its antigen remains unknown.

The source of the blood RNA was unsorted whole blood, and germline DNA was extracted as well. Trimming removed 8 bases at V and 8 bases at J, with 16 bases between. The CDR3 has 13 residues. Germline CDR1 reads MNHNY; CDR2 reads SVGAGI (reference sequence). The chain has TRBV6-6 and TRBJ2-1, with D perhaps assigned TRBD1 or TRBD2 (5 bases each). The sequence came from a middle-aged man with primary liver carcinoma and hepatitis B virus infection. The specimen was peripheral blood. CDR3 in DNA: TGTGCCAGCTCAGAGGGGTACCCCCATGAGCAGTTCTTC. Translated: CASSEGYPHEQFF.